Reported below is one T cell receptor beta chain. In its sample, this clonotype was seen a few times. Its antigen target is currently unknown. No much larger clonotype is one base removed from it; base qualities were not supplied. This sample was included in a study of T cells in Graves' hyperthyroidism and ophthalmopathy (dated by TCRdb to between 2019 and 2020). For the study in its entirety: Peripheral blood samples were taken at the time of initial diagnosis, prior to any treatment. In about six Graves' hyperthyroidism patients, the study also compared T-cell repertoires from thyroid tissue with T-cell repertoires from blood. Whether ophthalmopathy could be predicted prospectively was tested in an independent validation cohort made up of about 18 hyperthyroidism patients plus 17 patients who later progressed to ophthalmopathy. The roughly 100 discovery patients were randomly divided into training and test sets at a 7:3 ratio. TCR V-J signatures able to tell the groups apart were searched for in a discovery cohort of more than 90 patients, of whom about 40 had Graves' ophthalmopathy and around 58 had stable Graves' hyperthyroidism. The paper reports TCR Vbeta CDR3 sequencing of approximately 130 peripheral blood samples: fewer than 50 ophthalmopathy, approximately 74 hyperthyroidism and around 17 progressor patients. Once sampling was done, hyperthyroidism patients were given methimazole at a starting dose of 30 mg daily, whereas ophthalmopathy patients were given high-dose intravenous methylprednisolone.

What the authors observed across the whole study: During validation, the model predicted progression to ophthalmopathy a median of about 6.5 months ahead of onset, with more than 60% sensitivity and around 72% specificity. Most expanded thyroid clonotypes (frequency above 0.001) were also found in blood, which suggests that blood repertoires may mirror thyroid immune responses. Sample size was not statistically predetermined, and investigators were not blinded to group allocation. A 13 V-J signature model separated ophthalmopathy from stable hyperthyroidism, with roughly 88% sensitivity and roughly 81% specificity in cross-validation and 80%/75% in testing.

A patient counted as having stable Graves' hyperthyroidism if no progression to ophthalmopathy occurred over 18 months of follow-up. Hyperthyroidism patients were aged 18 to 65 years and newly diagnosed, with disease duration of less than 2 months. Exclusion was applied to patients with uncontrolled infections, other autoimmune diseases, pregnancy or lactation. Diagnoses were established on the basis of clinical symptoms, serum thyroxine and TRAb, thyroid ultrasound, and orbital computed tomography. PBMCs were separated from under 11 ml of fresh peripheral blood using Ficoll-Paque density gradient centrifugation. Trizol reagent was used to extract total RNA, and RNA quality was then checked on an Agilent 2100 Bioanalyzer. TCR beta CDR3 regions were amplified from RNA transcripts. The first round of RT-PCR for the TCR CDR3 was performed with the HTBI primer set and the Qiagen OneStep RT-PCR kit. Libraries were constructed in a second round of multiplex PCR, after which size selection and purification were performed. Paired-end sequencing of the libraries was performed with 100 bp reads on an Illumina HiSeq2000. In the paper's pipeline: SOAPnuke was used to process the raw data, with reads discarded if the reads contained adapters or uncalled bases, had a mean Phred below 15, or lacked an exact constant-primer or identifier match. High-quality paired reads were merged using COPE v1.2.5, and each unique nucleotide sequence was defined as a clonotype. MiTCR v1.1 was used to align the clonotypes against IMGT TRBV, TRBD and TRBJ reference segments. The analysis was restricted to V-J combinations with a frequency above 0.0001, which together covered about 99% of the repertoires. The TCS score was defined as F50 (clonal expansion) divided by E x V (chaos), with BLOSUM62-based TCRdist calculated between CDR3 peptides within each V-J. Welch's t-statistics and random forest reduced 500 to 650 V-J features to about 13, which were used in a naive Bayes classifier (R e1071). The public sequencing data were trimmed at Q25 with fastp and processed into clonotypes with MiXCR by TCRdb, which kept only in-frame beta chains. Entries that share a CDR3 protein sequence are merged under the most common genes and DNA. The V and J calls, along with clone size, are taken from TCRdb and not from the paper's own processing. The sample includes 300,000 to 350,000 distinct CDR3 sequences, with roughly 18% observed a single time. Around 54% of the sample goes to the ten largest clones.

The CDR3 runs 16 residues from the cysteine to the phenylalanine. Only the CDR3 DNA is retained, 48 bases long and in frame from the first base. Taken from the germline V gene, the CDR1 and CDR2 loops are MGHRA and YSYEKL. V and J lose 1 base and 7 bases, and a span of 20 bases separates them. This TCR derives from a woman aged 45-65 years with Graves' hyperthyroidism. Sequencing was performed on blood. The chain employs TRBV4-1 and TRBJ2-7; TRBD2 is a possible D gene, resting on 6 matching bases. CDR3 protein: CASSQVAGTGDWEQYF. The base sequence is TGCGCCAGCAGCCAAGTGGCCGGGACTGGAGACTGGGAGCAGTACTTC.